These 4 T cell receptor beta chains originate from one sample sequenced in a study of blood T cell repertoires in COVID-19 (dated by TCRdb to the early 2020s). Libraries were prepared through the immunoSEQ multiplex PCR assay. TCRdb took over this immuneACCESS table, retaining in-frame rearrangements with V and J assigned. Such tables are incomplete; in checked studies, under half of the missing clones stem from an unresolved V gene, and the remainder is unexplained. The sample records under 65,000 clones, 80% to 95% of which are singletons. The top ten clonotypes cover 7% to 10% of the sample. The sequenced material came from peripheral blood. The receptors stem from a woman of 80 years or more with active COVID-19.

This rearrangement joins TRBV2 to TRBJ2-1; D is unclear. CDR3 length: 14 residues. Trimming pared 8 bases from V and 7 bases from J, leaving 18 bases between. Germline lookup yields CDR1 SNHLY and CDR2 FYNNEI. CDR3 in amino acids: CASSLDGGPNEQFF. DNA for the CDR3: TGTGCCAGCTCTCTGGATGGCGGCCCAAATGAGCAGTTCTTC.

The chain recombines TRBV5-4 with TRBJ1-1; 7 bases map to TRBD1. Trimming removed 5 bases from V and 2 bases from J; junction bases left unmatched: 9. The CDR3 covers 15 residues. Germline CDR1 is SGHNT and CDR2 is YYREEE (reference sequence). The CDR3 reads CASRPPGTANTEAFF. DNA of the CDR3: TGTGCCAGCAGGCCCCCCGGGACAGCTAACACTGAAGCTTTCTTT. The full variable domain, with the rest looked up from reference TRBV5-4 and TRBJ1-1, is ETGVTQSPTHLIKTRGQQVTLRCSSQSGHNTVSWYQQALGQGPQFIFQYYREEENGRGNFPPRFSGLQFPNYSSELNVNALELDDSALYLCASRPPGTANTEAFFGQGTRLTVV.

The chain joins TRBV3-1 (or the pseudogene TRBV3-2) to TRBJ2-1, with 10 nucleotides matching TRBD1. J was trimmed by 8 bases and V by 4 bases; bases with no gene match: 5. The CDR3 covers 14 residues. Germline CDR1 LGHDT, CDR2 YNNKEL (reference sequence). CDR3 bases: TGTGCCAGCAGCCGCGGACAGGGGGGCGATGAGCAGTTCTTC. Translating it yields CASSRGQGGDEQFF.

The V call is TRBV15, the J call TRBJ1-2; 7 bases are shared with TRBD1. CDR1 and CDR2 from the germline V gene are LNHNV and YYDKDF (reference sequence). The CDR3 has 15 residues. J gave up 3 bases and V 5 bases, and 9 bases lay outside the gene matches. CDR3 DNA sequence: TGTGCCACCAGCGCGAGGGGGCGCGATGACTATGGCTACACCTTC. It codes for CATSARGRDDYGYTF.